This T cell receptor beta chain was obtained from a study of blood T cell repertoires in COVID-19. Only in-frame clones appear in the TCRdb table, and some are missing; sequencing was by immunoSEQ multiplex PCR. This table has 190,000 or so clones, approximately 89% appearing once. V shed 6 bases, J shed 5 bases, and the junction held 11 bases outside the gene matches. CDR3 length equals 15 residues. Germline V gene sequence: CDR1 MDHEN, CDR2 SYDVKM. The sequence derives from a man aged 35-49 years with active or convalescent COVID-19. Sequenced sample: peripheral blood. V and J are TRBV28 and TRBJ2-7, with 9 bases matching TRBD2. The CDR3 DNA sequence: TGTGCCAGCAGCCCCCTGAGCGGGGGGCGGGACGAGCAGTACTTC. It encodes CASSPLSGGRDEQYF.